A single sample is the source of the 17 T cell receptor beta chains below, sequenced in a study of blood T cell repertoires in COVID-19. Measured with immunoSEQ multiplex PCR; TCRdb has only the in-frame clones, and not every one. The sample holds some 150,000 clones, 70% to 90% seen once. Input material: peripheral blood. All receptors come from a woman in her sixties with acute or convalescent COVID-19.

V and J are TRBV7-2 and TRBJ2-5; 11 nucleotides line up with TRBD2. The V gene's germline CDR1 is SGHTA and CDR2 FQGNSA. The V gene end was trimmed by 5 bases and the J gene end by 4 bases; junction bases not matched to a gene: 3. This CDR3 has 14 amino acids. The CDR3 sequence: CASSQTSGGETQYF. DNA of the CDR3: TGTGCCAGCAGCCAAACTAGCGGGGGAGAGACCCAGTACTTC. Complete variable domain (other parts from reference TRBV7-2 and TRBJ2-5): GAGVSQSPSNKVTEKGKDVELRCDPISGHTALYWYRQSLGQGLEFLIYFQGNSAPDKSGLPSDRFSAERTGGSVSTLTIQRTQQEDSAVYLCASSQTSGGETQYFGPGTRLLVL.

The chain links TRBV10-2 to TRBJ2-7; 10 nucleotides match TRBD2. CDR1 and CDR2 (germline): WSHSY, SAAADI. This CDR3 contains 14 residues. The J segment lost 0 bases and the V segment lost 9 bases, leaving 5 bases of the junction unmatched. CDR3 DNA: TGCGCCAGTGTTCGGACTAGCGGCTCCTACGAGCAGTACTTC. It specifies CASVRTSGSYEQYF.

The chain is built from TRBV27 and TRBJ1-1; tentatively, D is TRBD1 (6 bases). The CDR3 covers 13 residues. The germline V and J ends were trimmed by 6 bases and 6 bases, with 14 bases remaining between them. Germline V gene data show CDR1 as MNHEY and CDR2 as SMNVEV (reference sequence). CDR3 protein: CASSLRGFSEAFF. The CDR3 region has the DNA TGTGCCAGCAGCCTAAGGGGGTTCTCTGAAGCTTTCTTT.

This clone is a singleton in its sample. The chain joins TRBV7-3 to TRBJ2-1; D may be TRBD2 (7 bases). V was shortened by 2 bases and J by 7 bases, with 12 bases between the two germline ends. Germline CDR1 and CDR2: SGHTA and FQGTGA. The CDR3 covers 14 residues. DNA of the CDR3: TGTGCCAGCAGCTTAGGCGGGGGCGCGAATGAGCAGTTCTTC. This codes for CASSLGGGANEQFF.

The genes are TRBV2 and TRBJ2-2; 7 bases map to TRBD1. Germline trimming cut 5 bases from V and 5 bases from J; bases unmatched to any gene: 8. The CDR3 covers 15 residues. Germline CDR1 and CDR2: SNHLY and FYNNEI. CDR3 loop: CASSLGQQGTGELFF. The CDR3 bases are TGTGCCAGCAGTTTGGGACAGCAGGGAACCGGGGAGCTGTTTTTT.

The rearrangement links TRBV18 to TRBJ2-7; possible D gene TRBD1, 6 bases. Germline-derived CDR1 and CDR2 are KGHSH and LQKENI. V dropped 5 bases and J dropped 5 bases, with 13 bases sitting between them. The CDR3 extends over 13 amino acids. CDR3: CASSTRQDHEQYF. In nucleotides, the CDR3 is TGTGCCAGCTCAACCCGACAGGACCACGAGCAGTACTTC.

The V gene is TRBV7-8, the J gene TRBJ2-2, with TRBD1 matching 8 bases. The CDR3 spans 16 residues. V lost 4 bases and J lost 4; bases outside the gene matches: 8. CDR1 SGHVS and CDR2 FQNEAQ come from the germline V gene. Here the CDR3 DNA reads TGTGCCAGCAGCTCCTCAGGGGGCGGACGCACCGGGGAGCTGTTTTTT. Its translation is CASSSSGGGRTGELFF.

This clone appeared once. The chain employs TRBV4-2 and TRBJ2-7; TRBD2 matches at 9 bases. The germline CDR1 and CDR2 sequences are LGHNA and YNFKEQ. V lost 2 bases to trimming and J lost 4 bases; unmatched junction nucleotides: 9. CDR3 size: 16 residues. CDR3 residues: CASSQPLRGGDYEQYF. The CDR3 nucleotides are TGTGCCAGCAGCCAACCCTTGCGGGGGGGCGATTACGAGCAGTACTTC.

This chain connects TRBV6-4 to TRBJ2-2, with a weak D call TRBD1 (5 bases). Per the germline V gene, CDR1 is MRHNA and CDR2 is SNTAGT. The CDR3 is 13 residues long. V was trimmed by 9 bases and J by 3 bases, leaving 11 bases between them. CDR3 bases: TGTGCCAGAAACAGGTCGGACACCGGGGAGCTGTTTTTT. Protein: CARNRSDTGELFF.

The chain carries TRBV5-4 and TRBJ1-1; TRBD1 matches at 9 bases. V lost 4 bases, J lost 7 bases, and 11 bases stayed unmatched. The CDR3 extends over 15 amino acids. Germline V gene lookup returns CDR1 SGHNT and CDR2 YYREEE (reference sequence). The CDR3 DNA is TGTGCCAGCAGCCTCGGGACAGGGCTCCCTAGTGAAGCTTTCTTT. Translating gives CASSLGTGLPSEAFF. The entire variable domain, with the rest obtained from reference TRBV5-4 and TRBJ1-1, is as follows: ETGVTQSPTHLIKTRGQQVTLRCSSQSGHNTVSWYQQALGQGPQFIFQYYREEENGRGNFPPRFSGLQFPNYSSELNVNALELDDSALYLCASSLGTGLPSEAFFGQGTRLTVV.

This clone was counted a single time. V and J are TRBV7-2 and TRBJ1-2; 9 bases are shared with TRBD1. The V gene's germline CDR1 is SGHTA and CDR2 FQGNSA. The CDR3 is 18 amino acids. The junction had 10 bases not matched to a gene; V was cut back by 2 bases and J by 0 bases. CDR3 amino acids: CASSLFGGQGTANYGYTF. In DNA, the CDR3 is TGTGCCAGCAGCTTATTCGGGGGACAGGGAACCGCTAACTATGGCTACACCTTC. Full variable domain (remainder filled in from reference TRBV7-2 and TRBJ1-2): GAGVSQSPSNKVTEKGKDVELRCDPISGHTALYWYRQSLGQGLEFLIYFQGNSAPDKSGLPSDRFSAERTGGSVSTLTIQRTQQEDSAVYLCASSLFGGQGTANYGYTFGSGTRLTVV.

The chain uses TRBV30 and TRBJ1-4; 7 bases are a match to TRBD1. The CDR3 is 15 residues long. Germline V gives CDR1 GTSNPN, CDR2 SVGIG (reference sequence). The ends lost 4 bases at V and 5 bases at J; junction bases unmatched: 10. Here the CDR3 DNA reads TGTGCCTGGAACCGAGGCAGGGGGTTAAATGAAAAACTGTTTTTT. Protein: CAWNRGRGLNEKLFF.

The chain joins TRBV10-3 to TRBJ1-2; maybe TRBD1 (6 bases). The CDR3 runs 15 residues. CDR1 is ENHRY, CDR2 SYGVKD, per germline. With 6 bases removed from V and 4 bases from J, the gap between germline ends came to 18 bases. CDR3 nucleotides: TGTGCCATCAGCGTCGACAGGTTAATGGGCTATGGCTACACCTTC. Encoded protein: CAISVDRLMGYGYTF.

The V call is TRBV15, the J call TRBJ1-1, with D perhaps matching TRBD1 (5 bases). V was trimmed by 0 bases and J by 6 bases, leaving 8 bases between them. The CDR3 runs 13 residues. CDR1 and CDR2 from the germline V gene are LNHNV and YYDKDF (reference sequence). In DNA, the CDR3 is TGTGCCACCAGCAGAGACAGGGAAGCTGAAGCTTTCTTT. It encodes CATSRDREAEAFF. Full variable domain (missing parts from reference TRBV15 and TRBJ1-1): DAMVIQNPRYQVTQFGKPVTLSCSQTLNHNVMYWYQQKSSQAPKLLFHYYDKDFNNEADTPDNFQSRRPNTSFCFLDIRSPGLGDTAMYLCATSRDREAEAFFGQGTRLTVV.

The V and J genes are TRBV3-1 (or the pseudogene TRBV3-2) and TRBJ1-2; D ambiguous. The V and J ends lost 0 bases and 4 bases respectively, with 9 bases between them. CDR1 is LGHDT and CDR2 is YNNKEL in the germline V gene (reference sequence). The CDR3 loop spans 14 amino acids. For the CDR3, the DNA is TGTGCCAGCAGCCAAGATGTACACGTCTATGGCTACACCTTC. Translation gives CASSQDVHVYGYTF.

The V and J genes are TRBV6-5 and TRBJ1-5; 7 bases are a match to TRBD1. V lost 7 bases to trimming and J lost 6 bases; unmatched junction nucleotides: 12. This CDR3 spans 15 amino acids. Germline V gene sequence: CDR1 MNHEY, CDR2 SVGAGI. DNA of the CDR3: TGTGCCAGCACTATCGACAGGGATCAGAGTCAGCCCCAGCATTTT. Translated, it gives CASTIDRDQSQPQHF.

The chain is built from TRBV18 and TRBJ2-3; D perhaps matches TRBD1 (6 bases). Germline CDR1 KGHSH, CDR2 LQKENI. With 5 bases removed from V and 6 bases from J, the gap between germline ends came to 21 bases. There are 16 residues in the CDR3. The CDR3 protein is CASSDGRGRRGDTQYF. The CDR3 DNA sequence: TGTGCCAGCTCAGACGGAAGGGGGAGAAGAGGGGATACGCAGTATTTT.